This entry is about one TCR beta chain. Its target is not known. The CDR3 spans 13 residues. CDR1 is SEHNR, CDR2 FQNEAQ, per germline (reference sequence). Trimming stripped 2 bases from V and 0 bases from J, with 1 base between. Unique molecular identifiers featured in how the TCRbeta library was prepared. TCRdb re-called the PCR reads with MiXCR, one entry per CDR3 protein. The table includes 15,000 or so distinct CDR3 sequences, 4.5% to 6.5% detected once. These data belong to a study of T-cell reconstitution after alpha-beta-depleted transplantation in children. General observations from the study: Most T-cell counts and diversity one year after the transplant came from T cells that were newly produced. There were reportedly several hundred expanded graft clones from which alpha-beta T cells came about two months after transplant. Some patients owed their high day-60 TCRbeta diversity to surviving recipient T cells and thymic progenitors.

The origin of this receptor is a boy younger than 18 with acute lymphoblastic leukemia, due to receive a stem cell transplant. The sequenced sample was PBMCs, obtained before TCRalphabeta/CD19-depleted stem cell transplant. This rearrangement joins TRBV7-9 to TRBJ2-2; D is unresolved. The CDR3 region is CASSLPNTGELFF. The CDR3 region has the DNA TGTGCCAGCAGCTTACCGAACACCGGGGAGCTGTTTTTT.